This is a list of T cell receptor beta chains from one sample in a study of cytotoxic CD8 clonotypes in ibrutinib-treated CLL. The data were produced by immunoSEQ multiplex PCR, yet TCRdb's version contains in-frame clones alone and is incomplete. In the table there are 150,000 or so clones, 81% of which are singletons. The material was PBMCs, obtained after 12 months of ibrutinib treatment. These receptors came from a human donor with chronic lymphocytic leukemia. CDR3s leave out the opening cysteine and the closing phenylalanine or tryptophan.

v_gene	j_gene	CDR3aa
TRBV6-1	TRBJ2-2	ASTRGTGDTGELF
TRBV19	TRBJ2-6	ASSRQRDRNSGANVLT
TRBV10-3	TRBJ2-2	AKLDESNTGELF
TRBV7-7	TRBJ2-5	ASSFAGEETQY
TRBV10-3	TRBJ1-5	AISRDPNQPQH
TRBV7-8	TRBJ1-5	ASSPRFQPQH
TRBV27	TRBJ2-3	ASSPAARSSGYSDTQY
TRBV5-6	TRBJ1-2	ASSPVRADGYT
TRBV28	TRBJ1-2	AGQGARYGYT
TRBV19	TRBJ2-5	ASSPGTGLRSGTQY
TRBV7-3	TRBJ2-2	ASSLASGVGRASNTGELF
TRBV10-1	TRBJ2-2	ASSESRYRGNTGELF
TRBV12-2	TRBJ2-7	ASRFEGGRSSYEQY
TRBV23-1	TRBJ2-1	ASSQSCQKRSSYNEQF
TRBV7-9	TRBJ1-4	ASSRPGTVNEKLF
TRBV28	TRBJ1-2	ASSASPGQGIGYT
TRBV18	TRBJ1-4	ASSRRGSTNEKLF
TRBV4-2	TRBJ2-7	ASSQTTSENYEQY
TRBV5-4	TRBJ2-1	ASSLAGGNEQF
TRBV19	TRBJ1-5	ASSIRSGGRGQVGQPQH
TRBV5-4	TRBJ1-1	ASSLPTGQSGTEAF
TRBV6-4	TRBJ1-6	ASSDSGTGNSPLH
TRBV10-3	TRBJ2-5	AISESFLDFQETQY
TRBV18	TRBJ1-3	ASLQGSGNTIY
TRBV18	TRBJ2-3	ATLAGGTDTQY
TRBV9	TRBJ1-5	ASSVGRSNQPQH
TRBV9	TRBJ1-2	ASRGGYGYT
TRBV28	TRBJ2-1	ASSLKIGGVGEQF
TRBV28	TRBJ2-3	ASSRGLGTDTQY
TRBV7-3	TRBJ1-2	ASSSPGTGYGYT
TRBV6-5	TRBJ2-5	ASSYWGEGTGTQY
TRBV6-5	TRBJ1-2	ASRTTASNYGYT
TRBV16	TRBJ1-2	ASSQSEGTDYGYT
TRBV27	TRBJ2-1	ASNSQGSGNEQF
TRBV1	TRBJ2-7	TSSQDCSLLFYEQY
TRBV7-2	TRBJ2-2	ASRALDTGELF
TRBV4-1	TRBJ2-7	ASSDQREQY
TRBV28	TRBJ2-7	ASTPPKGQVNEQY
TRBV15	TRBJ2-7	ATSRGSGTGSHEQY
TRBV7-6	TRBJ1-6	ASKGSYNSPLH
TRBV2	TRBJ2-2	ASIPGYNTGELF
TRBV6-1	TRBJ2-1	ASSQQGTAYNEQF
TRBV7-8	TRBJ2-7	ASSLEGPWERDEQY